This T cell receptor (beta chain) was sequenced during a study of blood T cell repertoires in COVID-19. Study-wide context: Nucleic acid was either cDNA or gDNA, and it came from T cells, B-cell-depleted T cells, or PBMCs.

Per the original data handling: Reference gene primers were amplified, and this amplification served to estimate nucleated cell counts. The protocol was immunoSEQ multiplex PCR, while the TCRdb copy is restricted to in-frame clones and leaves out a portion. V and J calls and clone size are those listed in that table; D and trimming were worked out from the DNA. The profile shows more than 100,000 clones, about four fifths of them singletons. CDR1 MNHNS and CDR2 SASEGT come from the germline V gene. V gave up 4 bases and J gave up 1 base, with 13 bases separating them. This CDR3 is 16 amino acids long. Only one count was recorded for this clone.

The specimen sequenced was peripheral blood. This chain uses TRBV6-1 with TRBJ2-2; D is uncertain. This receptor was taken from a woman between 55 and 75 years old with active or convalescent COVID-19. CDR3 region: CASSGRLLLNTGELFF. The CDR3 bases are TGTGCCAGCAGTGGGCGGCTTCTTTTGAACACCGGGGAGCTGTTTTTT.